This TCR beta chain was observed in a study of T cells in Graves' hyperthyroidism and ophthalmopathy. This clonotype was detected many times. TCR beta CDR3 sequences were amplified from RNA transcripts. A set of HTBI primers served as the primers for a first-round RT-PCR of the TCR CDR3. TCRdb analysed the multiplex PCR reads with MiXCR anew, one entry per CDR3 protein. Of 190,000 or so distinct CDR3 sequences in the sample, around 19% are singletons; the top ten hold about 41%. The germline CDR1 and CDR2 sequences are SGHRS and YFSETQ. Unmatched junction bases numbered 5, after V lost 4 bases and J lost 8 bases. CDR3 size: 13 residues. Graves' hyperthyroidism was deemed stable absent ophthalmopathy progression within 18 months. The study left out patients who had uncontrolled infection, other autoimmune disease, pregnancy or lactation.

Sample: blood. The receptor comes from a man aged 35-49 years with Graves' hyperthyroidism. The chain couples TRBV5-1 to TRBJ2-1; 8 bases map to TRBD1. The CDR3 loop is CASSKRTGHEQFF. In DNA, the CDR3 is TGCGCCAGCAGCAAAAGGACAGGGCATGAGCAGTTCTTC.